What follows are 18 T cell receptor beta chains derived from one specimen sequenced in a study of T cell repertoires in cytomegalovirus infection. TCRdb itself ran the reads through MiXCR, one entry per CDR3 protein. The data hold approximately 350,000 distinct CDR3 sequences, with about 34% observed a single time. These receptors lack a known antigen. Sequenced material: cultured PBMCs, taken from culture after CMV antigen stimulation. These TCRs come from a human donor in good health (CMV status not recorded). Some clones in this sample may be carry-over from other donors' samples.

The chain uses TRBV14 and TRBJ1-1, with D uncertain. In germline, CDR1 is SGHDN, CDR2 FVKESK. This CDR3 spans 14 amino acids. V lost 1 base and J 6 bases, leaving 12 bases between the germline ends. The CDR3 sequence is CASSQVGPSPEAFF. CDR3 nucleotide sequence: TGTGCCAGCAGCCAAGTCGGACCCTCCCCTGAAGCTTTCTTT.

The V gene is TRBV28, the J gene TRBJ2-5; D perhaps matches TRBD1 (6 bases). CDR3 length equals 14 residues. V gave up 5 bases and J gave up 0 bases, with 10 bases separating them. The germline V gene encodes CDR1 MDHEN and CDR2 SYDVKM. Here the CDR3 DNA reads TGTGCCAGCAGTCTAAGACAGGACCAAGAGACCCAGTACTTC. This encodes CASSLRQDQETQYF.

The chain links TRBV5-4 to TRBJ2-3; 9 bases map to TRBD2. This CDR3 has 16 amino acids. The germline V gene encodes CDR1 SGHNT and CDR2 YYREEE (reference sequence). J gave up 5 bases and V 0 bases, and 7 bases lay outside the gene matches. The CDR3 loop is CASSLAGREGKDTQYF. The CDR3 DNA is TGTGCCAGCAGCTTGGCCGGGCGGGAGGGAAAAGATACGCAGTATTTT.

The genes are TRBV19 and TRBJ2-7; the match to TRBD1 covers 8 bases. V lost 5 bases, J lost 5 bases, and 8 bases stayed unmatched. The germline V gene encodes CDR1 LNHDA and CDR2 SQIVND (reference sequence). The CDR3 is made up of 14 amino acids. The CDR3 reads CASSPRQGRHEQYF. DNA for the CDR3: TGTGCCAGTAGTCCACGACAGGGGCGGCACGAGCAGTACTTC.

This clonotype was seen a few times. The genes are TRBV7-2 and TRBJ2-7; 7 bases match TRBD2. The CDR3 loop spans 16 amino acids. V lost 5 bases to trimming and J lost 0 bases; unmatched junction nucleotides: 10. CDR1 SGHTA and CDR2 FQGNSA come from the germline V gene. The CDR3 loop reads CASSRRSGASSYEQYF. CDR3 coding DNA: TGTGCCAGCAGCCGTAGGAGCGGGGCTAGCTCCTACGAGCAGTACTTC.

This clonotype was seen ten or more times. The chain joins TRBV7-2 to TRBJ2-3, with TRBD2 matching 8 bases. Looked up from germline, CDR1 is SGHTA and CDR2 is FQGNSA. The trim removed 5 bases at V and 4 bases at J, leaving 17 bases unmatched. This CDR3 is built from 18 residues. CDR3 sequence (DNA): TGTGCCAGCAGCCCGACGGGACCTTCGGGACTAGGGTCAGATACGCAGTATTTT. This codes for CASSPTGPSGLGSDTQYF.

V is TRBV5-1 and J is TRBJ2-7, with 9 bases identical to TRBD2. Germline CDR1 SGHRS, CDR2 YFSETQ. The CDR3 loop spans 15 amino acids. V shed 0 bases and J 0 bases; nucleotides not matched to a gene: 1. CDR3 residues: CASSLDSGSSYEQYF. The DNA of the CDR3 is TGCGCCAGCAGCTTGGATAGCGGGAGCTCCTACGAGCAGTACTTC.

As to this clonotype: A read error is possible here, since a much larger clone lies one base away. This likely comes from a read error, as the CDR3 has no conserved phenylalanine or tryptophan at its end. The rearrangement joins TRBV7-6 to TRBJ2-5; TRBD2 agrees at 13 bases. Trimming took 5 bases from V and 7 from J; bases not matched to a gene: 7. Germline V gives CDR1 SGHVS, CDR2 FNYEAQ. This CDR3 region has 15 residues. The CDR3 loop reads CASSTRTSGSVTQYL. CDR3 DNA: TGTGCCAGCAGCACCCGGACTAGCGGGAGTGTGACCCAGTACTTA.

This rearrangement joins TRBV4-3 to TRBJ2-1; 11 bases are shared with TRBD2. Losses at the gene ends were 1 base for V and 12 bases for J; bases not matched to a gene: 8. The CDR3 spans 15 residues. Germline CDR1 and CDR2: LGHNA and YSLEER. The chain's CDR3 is CASSQGLAGLFGQFF. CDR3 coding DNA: TGCGCCAGCAGCCAAGGACTAGCGGGACTATTTGGGCAGTTCTTC.

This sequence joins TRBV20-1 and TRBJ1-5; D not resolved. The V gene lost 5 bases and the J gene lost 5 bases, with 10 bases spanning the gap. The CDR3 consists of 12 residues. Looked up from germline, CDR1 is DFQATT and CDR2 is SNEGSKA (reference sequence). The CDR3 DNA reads TGCAGTGCTTGGACCGGGGATCAGCCCCAGCATTTT. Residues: CSAWTGDQPQHF.

Here the CDR3 DNA reads TGTGCCAGCAGCTCGGACGTTAGCAATCAGCCCCAGCATTTT. It codes for CASSSDVSNQPQHF. The chain joins TRBV7-8 to TRBJ1-5; D gene unclear. V dropped 4 bases and J dropped 0 bases, with 7 bases sitting between them. Germline CDR1 reads SGHVS; CDR2 reads FQNEAQ. This CDR3 contains 14 residues.

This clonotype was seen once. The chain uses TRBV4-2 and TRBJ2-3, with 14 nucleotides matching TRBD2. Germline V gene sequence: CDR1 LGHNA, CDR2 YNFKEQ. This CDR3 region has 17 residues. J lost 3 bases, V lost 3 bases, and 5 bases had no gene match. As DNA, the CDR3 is TGTGCCAGCAGCCAGGCCGGGACTAGCGGGAGAACAGATACGCAGTATTTT. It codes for CASSQAGTSGRTDTQYF.

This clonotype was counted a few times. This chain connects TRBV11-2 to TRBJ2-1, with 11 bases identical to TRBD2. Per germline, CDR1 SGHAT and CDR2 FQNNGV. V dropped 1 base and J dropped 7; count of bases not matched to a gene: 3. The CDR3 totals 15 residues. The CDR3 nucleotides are TGTGCCAGCAGCTTAGGACTAGCGGGATGGAATGAGCAGTTCTTC. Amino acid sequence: CASSLGLAGWNEQFF.

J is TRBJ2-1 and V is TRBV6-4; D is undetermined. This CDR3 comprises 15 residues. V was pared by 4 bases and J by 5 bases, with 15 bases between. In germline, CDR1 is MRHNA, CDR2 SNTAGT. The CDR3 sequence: CASSVGGVADNEQFF. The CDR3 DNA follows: TGTGCCAGCAGTGTCGGTGGTGTGGCGGACAATGAGCAGTTCTTC.

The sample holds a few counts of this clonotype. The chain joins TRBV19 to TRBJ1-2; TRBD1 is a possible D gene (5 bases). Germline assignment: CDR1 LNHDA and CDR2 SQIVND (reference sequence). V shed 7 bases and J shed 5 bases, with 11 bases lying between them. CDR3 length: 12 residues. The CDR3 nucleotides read TGTGCCAGTATGGGGGAAGGATATGGCTACACCTTC. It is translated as CASMGEGYGYTF.

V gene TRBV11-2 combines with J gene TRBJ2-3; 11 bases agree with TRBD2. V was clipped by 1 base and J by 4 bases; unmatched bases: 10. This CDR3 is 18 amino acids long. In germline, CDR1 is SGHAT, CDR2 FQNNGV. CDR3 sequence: CASSLVALAGVVPDTQYF. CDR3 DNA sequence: TGTGCCAGCAGCTTAGTGGCACTAGCGGGAGTTGTTCCAGATACGCAGTATTTT.

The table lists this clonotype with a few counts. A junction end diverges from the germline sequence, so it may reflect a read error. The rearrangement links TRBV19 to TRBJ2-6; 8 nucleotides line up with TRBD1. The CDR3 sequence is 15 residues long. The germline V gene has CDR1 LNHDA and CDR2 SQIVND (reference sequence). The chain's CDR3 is CASSKDRAGANVLTF. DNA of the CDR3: TGTGCCAGCAGTAAGGACAGGGCTGGGGCCAACGTCCTGACTTTC. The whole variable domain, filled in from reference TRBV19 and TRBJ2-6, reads DGGITQSPKYLFRKEGQNVTLSCEQNLNHDAMYWYRQDPGQGLRLIYYSQIVNDFQKGDIAEGYSVSREKKESFPLTVTSAQKNPTAFYLCASSKDRAGANVLTFGAGSRLTVL.

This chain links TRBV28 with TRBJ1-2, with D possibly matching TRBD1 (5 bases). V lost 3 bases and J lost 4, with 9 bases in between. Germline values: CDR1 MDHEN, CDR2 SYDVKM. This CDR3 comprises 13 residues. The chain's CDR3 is CASSLAGTYGYTF. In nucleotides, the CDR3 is TGTGCCAGCAGTTTGGCAGGGACCTATGGCTACACCTTC.